Following are 10 T cell receptor beta chains from one sample sequenced in a study of OX40 agonist ivuxolimab in advanced cancers. The library was built by means of the immunoSEQ multiplex PCR assay. Drawn from immuneACCESS, this table holds only the in-frame rearrangements with V and J called that TCRdb kept. Clones are partly lost; checked studies trace under half to an unresolved V gene and leave the rest unexplained. The table for this sample lists about 55,000 clones; more than 70% of them were counted only once. The ten most abundant clones make up 6.9% of the sample. The sample here was CD4+ or CD8+ T cells sorted from blood, taken in a trial of the OX40 agonist ivuxolimab. These receptors originate from an adult with an advanced solid tumor such as melanoma, head and neck, liver or kidney cancer.

This sequence joins TRBV19 and TRBJ1-1; no firm D call. There are 12 residues in the CDR3. The germline CDR1 and CDR2 sequences are LNHDA and SQIVND (reference sequence). The ends were cut back, 3 bases at V and 7 bases at J, with 9 bases in the middle. This CDR3 reads CASSIAVNEAFF. DNA of the CDR3: TGTGCCAGTAGTATTGCGGTAAATGAAGCTTTCTTT.

The DNA of the CDR3 is TGTGCCAGCAGTGACAGGCCCCTCTACGAGCAGTACTTC. Encoded protein: CASSDRPLYEQYF. The genes are TRBV2 and TRBJ2-7, with D unclear. Trimming pared 3 bases from V and 3 bases from J, leaving 9 bases between. The V gene's germline CDR1 is SNHLY and CDR2 FYNNEI. The CDR3 loop spans 13 amino acids.

The J gene is TRBJ2-1, the V gene TRBV4-1, with 8 nucleotides matching TRBD1. The CDR3 consists of 16 residues. Germline CDR1 is MGHRA and CDR2 is YSYEKL. Germline trimming cut 4 bases from V and 3 bases from J; bases unmatched to any gene: 8. Here the CDR3 reads CASSRQEGQVYNEQFF. CDR3 nucleotide sequence: TGCGCCAGCAGCCGCCAAGAGGGACAGGTCTACAATGAGCAGTTCTTC.

Only a few counts were recorded for this clone. The CDR3 reads CASRKLQTQYF. CDR3 in DNA: TGTGCCAGCAGGAAGCTTCAAACGCAGTATTTT. This sequence joins TRBV6-5 and TRBJ2-3; D is ambiguous. Germline CDR1 is MNHEY and CDR2 is SVGAGI. The V gene lost 6 bases and the J gene lost 9 bases, with 10 bases spanning the gap. The CDR3 has 11 amino acids.

In DNA form, the CDR3 reads TGTGCCAGCAGTTTAAAAGGGGGGGCCTCCTACAATGAGCAGTTCTTC. Translated: CASSLKGGASYNEQFF. V is TRBV27 and J is TRBJ2-1, with D possibly matching TRBD2 (7 bases). The germline V gene encodes CDR1 MNHEY and CDR2 SMNVEV (reference sequence). The CDR3 spans 16 residues. The V end was cut by 2 bases, the J end by 0 bases, with 11 bases between.

With regard to this clone: This CDR3 is also generated by other DNA sequences in the sample. The rearrangement links TRBV5-4 to TRBJ2-1; D gene ambiguous. The ends were cut back, 0 bases at V and 7 bases at J, with 8 bases in the middle. The CDR3 runs 13 residues. The germline gives CDR1 SGHNT, CDR2 YYREEE (reference sequence). The CDR3 here is CASSLAGGNEQFF. The CDR3 coding sequence is TGTGCCAGCAGCTTGGCAGGTGGAAATGAGCAGTTCTTC. Based on the CDR3 plus reference TRBV5-4 and TRBJ2-1, the full variable domain is ETGVTQSPTHLIKTRGQQVTLRCSSQSGHNTVSWYQQALGQGPQFIFQYYREEENGRGNFPPRFSGLQFPNYSSELNVNALELDDSALYLCASSLAGGNEQFFGPGTRLTVL.

This clone was counted a single time. V and J are TRBV9 and TRBJ2-7; 7 bases align to TRBD1. CDR3 length: 13 amino acids. CDR1 and CDR2 from the germline V gene are SGDLS and YYNGEE. V gave up 4 bases and J gave up 7 bases; unmatched junction bases: 8. In DNA form, the CDR3 reads TGTGCCAGCAGCCGGGACAGCCCTCGAGAGCAGTACTTC. Translating it yields CASSRDSPREQYF.

This chain links TRBV2 with TRBJ1-5; D may be TRBD1 (5 bases). This CDR3 is built from 15 residues. Germline-derived CDR1 and CDR2 are SNHLY and FYNNEI. V lost 0 bases and J lost 9, with 15 bases in between. CDR3 nucleotides: TGTGCCAGCAGTGAAGCCGAGACAGCCGGCAGGCCCCAGCATTTT. Amino acid sequence: CASSEAETAGRPQHF.

This clone was found a few times. This chain connects TRBV28 to TRBJ1-2; no firm D call. The CDR3 is made up of 13 amino acids. Trimming cost V 7 bases and J 4 bases, with 13 bases left between them. CDR1 MDHEN and CDR2 SYDVKM come from the germline V gene. In DNA form, the CDR3 reads TGTGCCAGCAACTCCGCGGGTATCTATGGCTACACCTTC. Its translation is CASNSAGIYGYTF.

The V gene is TRBV7-3, the J gene TRBJ2-3, with 7 nucleotides matching TRBD2. J lost 5 bases, V lost 3 bases, and 5 bases had no gene match. The CDR3 loop spans 14 amino acids. Looked up from germline, CDR1 is SGHTA and CDR2 is FQGTGA. CDR3 residues: CASSFGLGLDTQYF. CDR3 DNA: TGTGCCAGCAGCTTCGGACTAGGGTTAGATACGCAGTATTTT.